Presented here are 9 T cell receptor beta chains from one specimen sequenced in a study of T-cell reconstitution after alpha-beta-depleted transplantation in children. The TCRbeta library was prepared with unique molecular identifiers. TCRdb called the PCR reads again in MiXCR, with one record for every CDR3 protein. This sample has under 400,000 distinct CDR3 sequences, with approximately 23% found just once. Specimen: PBMCs, mostly from graft donor cells, collected 180 days after TCRalphabeta/CD19-depleted stem cell transplant. All receptors derive from a male patient aged 5 to 17 who had a stem cell transplant for acute lymphoblastic leukemia, so the T cells may come from the graft donor.

This clonotype came up once. This rearrangement joins TRBV20-1 to TRBJ2-7, with D unclear. Germline lookup yields CDR1 DFQATT and CDR2 SNEGSKA (reference sequence). With 6 bases removed from V and 3 bases from J, the gap between germline ends came to 18 bases. The CDR3 is made up of 14 amino acids. CDR3 sequence (DNA): TGCAGTGCCCCCGGTAGTACGTTTCACTACGAGCAGTACTTC. It specifies CSAPGSTFHYEQYF.

The V gene is TRBV6-4, the J gene TRBJ2-1; D is uncertain. Germline loops: CDR1 MRHNA, CDR2 SNTAGT. This CDR3 contains 16 residues. V dropped 2 bases and J dropped 3 bases, with 14 bases sitting between them. CDR3: CASSDAVRFNYNEQFF. The CDR3 nucleotides are TGTGCCAGCAGTGACGCAGTCCGTTTCAACTACAATGAGCAGTTCTTC.

The rearrangement joins TRBV29-1 to TRBJ2-5; no definite D call. The CDR3 contains 14 residues. Germline loops: CDR1 SQVTM, CDR2 ANQGSEA. The germline V and J ends were trimmed by 4 bases and 5 bases, with 17 bases remaining between them. CDR3 sequence (DNA): TGCAGCGTTGGTGTCTGGGGTGAGCTCGAGACCCAGTACTTC. Its translation: CSVGVWGELETQYF.

As concerns this clonotype: A junction boundary mismatches the germline segment, possibly from a read error. The CDR3 bases are TGTGCCAGAAGCGTAGCCCAGACAGGGCGAGGCTACACCTTC. Its translation is CARSVAQTGRGYTF. The chain recombines TRBV9 with TRBJ1-2; 7 bases match TRBD1. The CDR3 is made up of 14 amino acids. Germline V gene lookup returns CDR1 SGDLS and CDR2 YYNGEE.

The V gene is TRBV2, the J gene TRBJ1-2; 8 positions agree with TRBD1. Germline V gene sequence: CDR1 SNHLY, CDR2 FYNNEI. The length of the CDR3 is 15 residues. V trimming: 6 bases; J trimming: 2 bases; junction bases outside the gene matches: 8. CDR3: CASSPDRGTNYGYTF. CDR3 sequence (DNA): TGTGCCAGCAGCCCCGACAGGGGTACCAACTATGGCTACACCTTC.

This clonotype was counted many times. The gene calls are TRBV7-3 and TRBJ2-1; D perhaps matches TRBD2 (7 bases). CDR1 and CDR2 from the germline V gene are SGHTA and FQGTGA. This CDR3 comprises 15 residues. V was clipped by 6 bases and J by 4 bases, with 16 bases between them. The CDR3 protein is CASSPGRGTYNEQFF. CDR3 in DNA: TGTGCCAGCAGTCCTGGGAGGGGGACTTACAATGAGCAGTTCTTC. Filled out from reference TRBV7-3 and TRBJ2-1, the complete variable domain reads GAGVSQTPSNKVTEKGKYVELRCDPISGHTALYWYRQSLGQGPEFLIYFQGTGAADDSGLPNDRFFAVRPEGSVSTLKIQRTERGDSAVYLCASSPGRGTYNEQFFGPGTRLTVL.

The gene calls are TRBV5-6 and TRBJ2-7; perhaps TRBD1 as D (5 bases). The CDR3 loop spans 16 amino acids. V lost 1 base to trimming and J lost 0 bases, with 14 bases between them. The germline V gene encodes CDR1 SGHDT and CDR2 YYEEEE. DNA of the CDR3: TGTGCCAGCAGCTTGAGCGCAGGGTTGAGCTCCTACGAGCAGTACTTC. It translates to CASSLSAGLSSYEQYF.

The rearrangement joins TRBV27 to TRBJ2-1, with a possible D match to TRBD1 (6 bases). The V end was cut by 2 bases, the J end by 5 bases, with 16 bases between. This CDR3 is built from 16 residues. Germline V gives CDR1 MNHEY, CDR2 SMNVEV (reference sequence). This CDR3 is CASSLLQGTLHNEQFF. As DNA, the CDR3 is TGTGCCAGCAGTTTACTTCAGGGGACCTTGCACAATGAGCAGTTCTTC.

This chain links TRBV6-6 with TRBJ1-1; 8 nucleotides align to TRBD1. CDR3 size: 13 residues. The V segment lost 3 bases and the J segment 8 bases; nucleotides outside the gene matches: 5. Germline V gene sequence: CDR1 MNHNY, CDR2 SVGAGI (reference sequence). The CDR3 reads CASSYPDRVEAFF. The CDR3 DNA follows: TGTGCCAGCAGTTATCCGGACAGGGTGGAAGCTTTCTTT.